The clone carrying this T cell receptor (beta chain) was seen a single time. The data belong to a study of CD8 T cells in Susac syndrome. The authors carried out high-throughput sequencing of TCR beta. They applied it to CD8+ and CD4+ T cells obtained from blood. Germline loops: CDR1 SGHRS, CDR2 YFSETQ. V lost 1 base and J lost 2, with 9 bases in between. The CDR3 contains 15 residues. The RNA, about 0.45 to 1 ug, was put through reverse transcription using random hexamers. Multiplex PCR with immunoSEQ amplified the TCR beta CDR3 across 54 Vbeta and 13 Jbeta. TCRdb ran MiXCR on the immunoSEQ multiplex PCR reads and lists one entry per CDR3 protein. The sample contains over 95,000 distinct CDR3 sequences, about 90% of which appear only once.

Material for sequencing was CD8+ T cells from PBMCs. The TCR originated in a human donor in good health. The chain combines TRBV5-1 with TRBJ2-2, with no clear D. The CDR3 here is CASSLNRINTGELFF. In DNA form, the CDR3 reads TGCGCCAGCAGCTTGAACAGAATCAACACCGGGGAGCTGTTTTTT.